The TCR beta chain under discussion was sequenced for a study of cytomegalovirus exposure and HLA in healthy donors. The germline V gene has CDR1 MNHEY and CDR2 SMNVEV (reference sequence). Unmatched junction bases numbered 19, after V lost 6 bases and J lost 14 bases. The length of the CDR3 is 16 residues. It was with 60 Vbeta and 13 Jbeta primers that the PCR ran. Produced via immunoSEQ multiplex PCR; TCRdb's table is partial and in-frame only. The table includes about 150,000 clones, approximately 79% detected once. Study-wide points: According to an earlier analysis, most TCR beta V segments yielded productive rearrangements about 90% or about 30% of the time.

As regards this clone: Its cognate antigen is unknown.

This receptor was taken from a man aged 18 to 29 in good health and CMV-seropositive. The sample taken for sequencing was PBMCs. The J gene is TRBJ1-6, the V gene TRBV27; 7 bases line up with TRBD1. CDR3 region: CASSAISSGGLTSLHF. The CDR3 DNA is TGTGCCAGCAGCGCCATCAGCTCAGGGGGGCTCACTTCCCTCCACTTT.